These 10 T cell receptor beta chains originate from one sample sequenced in a study of cytomegalovirus exposure and HLA in healthy donors. PCR involved 60 Vbeta and 13 Jbeta primers. Data came from immunoSEQ multiplex PCR; TCRdb stores just in-frame clones and leaves some out. The table includes approximately 200,000 clones, about 80% detected once. Sequenced material: PBMCs. These receptors were taken from a woman aged 18-29 years in good health and CMV-seropositive.

This chain joins TRBV6-6 and TRBJ1-1; weak D call: TRBD1 (5 bases). CDR1 and CDR2 (germline): MNHNY, SVGAGI (reference sequence). The CDR3 consists of 15 residues. The ends were cut back, 0 bases at V and 1 base at J, with 9 bases in the middle. The CDR3 loop is CASSYSRDANTEAFF. The CDR3 nucleotides are TGTGCCAGCAGTTACTCGCGGGACGCGAACACTGAAGCTTTCTTT.

The chain combines TRBV30 with TRBJ1-1, with D uncertain. Trimming took 0 bases from V and 2 from J, leaving 10 bases between them. Looked up from germline, CDR1 is GTSNPN and CDR2 is SVGIG (reference sequence). This CDR3 spans 14 amino acids. The CDR3 here is CAWSVHLLNTEAFF. The CDR3 DNA reads as TGTGCCTGGAGTGTACACCTTCTCAACACTGAAGCTTTCTTT. The full variable domain, its missing parts supplied by reference TRBV30 and TRBJ1-1, is SQTIHQWPATLVQPVGSPLSLECTVEGTSNPNLYWYRQAAGRGLQLLFYSVGIGQISSEVPQNLSASRPQDRQFILSSKKLLLSDSGFYLCAWSVHLLNTEAFFGQGTRLTVV.

This chain uses TRBV5-1 with TRBJ1-2; the D gene is possibly TRBD1 (6 bases). The CDR3 contains 15 residues. Deletions cut 0 bases from V and 7 bases from J, with 16 bases between. Germline V lookup: CDR1 SGHRS, CDR2 YFSETQ. The CDR3, as DNA: TGCGCCAGCAGCTTGGTGCCAGGGGAAGTCAGTGGCTACACCTTC. It encodes CASSLVPGEVSGYTF.

This rearrangement joins TRBV7-3 to TRBJ2-1, with 11 bases identical to TRBD2. J was trimmed by 7 bases and V by 6 bases; bases with no gene match: 5. This CDR3 is built from 14 residues. CDR1 SGHTA and CDR2 FQGTGA come from the germline V gene. In DNA form, the CDR3 reads TGTGCCAGCAGTATTAGCGGGGGGGCAAATGAGCAGTTCTTC. Translated, it gives CASSISGGANEQFF.

V usage is TRBV19 and J usage is TRBJ1-6; D is unresolved. Trimming took 7 bases from V and 4 from J, leaving 8 bases between them. Germline CDR1 and CDR2: LNHDA and SQIVND (reference sequence). There are 13 residues in the CDR3. The CDR3 nucleotides are TGTGCCAGTAACCCAGCGTATAATTCACCCCTCCACTTT. The encoded protein is CASNPAYNSPLHF.

This sequence joins TRBV5-1 and TRBJ1-1, with D possibly TRBD1 on 6 matching bases. Germline loops: CDR1 SGHRS, CDR2 YFSETQ. This CDR3 has 14 residues. The ends were cut back, 2 bases at V and 1 base at J, with 9 bases in the middle. The CDR3: CASSFRGGNTEAFF. In DNA, the CDR3 is TGCGCCAGCAGCTTTCGAGGGGGGAACACTGAAGCTTTCTTT.

This clone was counted between two and nine times. This sequence joins TRBV2 and TRBJ2-5, with a possible D match to TRBD2 (7 bases). This CDR3 comprises 13 residues. CDR1 is SNHLY, CDR2 FYNNEI, per germline. The CDR3 here is CAGGGGNQETQYF. CDR3 DNA sequence: TGTGCGGGGGGCGGGGGCAACCAAGAGACCCAGTACTTC.

This chain uses TRBV9 with TRBJ2-3, with 11 positions matching TRBD2. Germline values: CDR1 SGDLS, CDR2 YYNGEE. V was pared by 3 bases and J by 2 bases, with 5 bases of the junction left unmatched. The CDR3 has 16 amino acids. As DNA, the CDR3 is TGTGCCAGCAGCGCCCCGACTAGCGGGGACACAGATACGCAGTATTTT. It yields the protein CASSAPTSGDTDTQYF. Together with reference TRBV9 and TRBJ2-3, the CDR3 gives the full variable domain: DSGVTQTPKHLITATGQRVTLRCSPRSGDLSVYWYQQSLDQGLQFLIQYYNGEERAKGNILERFSAQQFPDLHSELNLSSLELGDSALYFCASSAPTSGDTDTQYFGPGTRLTVL.

The chain carries TRBV6-1 and TRBJ1-5; no reliable D call. This CDR3 has 13 amino acids. The germline gives CDR1 MNHNS, CDR2 SASEGT. V lost 5 bases and J lost 7, with 12 bases in between. The CDR3 sequence: CASSLSFEQPQHF. The CDR3 nucleotides read TGTGCCAGCAGTCTAAGTTTTGAGCAGCCCCAGCATTTT.

This clone was detected only a few times. V gene TRBV6-6 combines with J gene TRBJ2-7; maybe TRBD2 (5 bases). V shed 4 bases and J shed 2 bases, with 18 bases lying between them. The CDR3 is 16 amino acids. Per the germline V gene, CDR1 is MNHNY and CDR2 is SVGAGI (reference sequence). The CDR3 sequence: CASSSAHPSGTYEQYV. CDR3 sequence (DNA): TGTGCCAGCAGTTCTGCACACCCCAGCGGTACCTACGAGCAGTACGTC.